One sample yielded the 11 T cell receptor beta chains listed below, sequenced in a study of blood T cells in healthy people across ages. Then a second PCR, running about 6 to 11 cycles, was carried out with a sample-barcoded 5' primer and a J-beta primer mix. In TCRdb, the 5' RACE reads were re-called with MiXCR into one record per CDR3 protein. The data show 900,000 to 950,000 distinct CDR3 sequences, approximately 32% seen once. This sample was shared with a second study, whose subject was T cells of mothers and their children.

Specimen: blood. The receptors originated from a woman aged 40 to 55 in good health.

This clonotype showed up just a few times. The chain's CDR3 is CASSPRDRVGNTGELFF. In nucleotides, the CDR3 is TGTGCCAGCAGCCCGAGGGACAGGGTTGGAAACACCGGGGAGCTGTTTTTT. The chain has TRBV7-3 and TRBJ2-2; TRBD1 matches at 9 bases. The CDR3 covers 17 residues. Germline CDR1 is SGHTA and CDR2 is FQGTGA. Trimming took 5 bases from V and 2 from J; bases not matched to a gene: 9.

This clonotype has just a few counts. This chain links TRBV20-1 with TRBJ1-6, with a possible D match to TRBD1 (6 bases). Germline V gives CDR1 DFQATT, CDR2 SNEGSKA (reference sequence). V lost 0 bases and J lost 10, with 13 bases in between. This CDR3 is 14 amino acids long. Here the CDR3 reads CSAREGRGGSPLHF. CDR3 DNA sequence: TGCAGTGCTAGAGAGGGCAGGGGTGGGTCACCCCTCCACTTT.

The gene calls are TRBV3-1 and TRBJ1-2; a weak D match, TRBD1 (6 bases). The CDR3 runs 15 residues. The germline V and J ends were trimmed by 7 bases and 7 bases, with 22 bases remaining between them. Germline CDR1 and CDR2: LGHDT and YNNKEL (reference sequence). The DNA for the CDR3 is TGTGCCAGCAACGATCAGGAAGGGGGGGGATCTGGCTACACCTTC. Translation: CASNDQEGGGSGYTF.

This chain uses TRBV4-1 with TRBJ2-1; 13 bases are shared with TRBD2. The germline V gene encodes CDR1 MGHRA and CDR2 YSYEKL. The CDR3 is 18 amino acids. V lost 3 bases and J lost 10; bases outside the gene matches: 15. CDR3 in DNA: TGCGCCAGCAGCCATTTACTAGCGGGGGGGCCCAGCTCCTACGAGCAGTTCTTC. Its protein product is CASSHLLAGGPSSYEQFF.

The sample holds a few counts of this clonotype. The V call is TRBV29-1, the J call TRBJ2-1; D gene unclear. V dropped 5 bases and J dropped 5 bases, with 10 bases sitting between them. The CDR3 consists of 12 residues. Per the germline V gene, CDR1 is SQVTM and CDR2 is ANQGSEA. CDR3 residues: CSVKIVDNEQFF. CDR3 sequence (DNA): TGCAGCGTTAAGATCGTGGACAATGAGCAGTTCTTC.

The table lists this clonotype with a few counts. J is TRBJ2-5 and V is TRBV20-1; perhaps TRBD1 as D (5 bases). The CDR3 loop spans 13 amino acids. The V end was cut by 4 bases, the J end by 1 base, with 10 bases between. Germline V gene lookup returns CDR1 DFQATT and CDR2 SNEGSKA (reference sequence). This CDR3 is CSANDRVQETQYF. For the CDR3, the DNA is TGCAGTGCTAATGACAGAGTCCAAGAGACCCAGTACTTC.

This clonotype was observed a handful of times. The J gene is TRBJ2-7, the V gene TRBV5-1, with D possibly being TRBD2 (5 bases). This CDR3 has 14 residues. Trimming removed 3 bases at V and 0 bases at J, with 10 bases between. Germline-derived CDR1 and CDR2 are SGHRS and YFSETQ. The CDR3 bases are TGCGCCAGCAGCTCCCGTCGGGACTCCTACGAGCAGTACTTC. Residues: CASSSRRDSYEQYF.

CDR3 in DNA: TGTGCCATCAGTGGAACGACGGGTTTTAGTGAGCAGTACTTC. Protein product: CAISGTTGFSEQYF. V usage is TRBV10-3 and J usage is TRBJ2-7, with D hard to call. V lost 4 bases and J 7 bases, leaving 17 bases between the germline ends. This CDR3 contains 14 residues. CDR1 is ENHRY and CDR2 is SYGVKD in the germline V gene.

This clonotype was detected a few times. The CDR3 nucleotides are TGTGCCAGCTCACCTTCCAGGGATGGCTACACCTTC. It is translated as CASSPSRDGYTF. The chain has TRBV18 and TRBJ1-2; D may be TRBD1 (5 bases). Germline-derived CDR1 and CDR2 are KGHSH and LQKENI. Trimming took 3 bases from V and 6 from J, leaving 8 bases between them. The CDR3 runs 12 residues.

This clonotype was picked up a small number of times. At one end the junction does not follow the germline gene, possibly because of a read error. This chain joins TRBV15 and TRBJ2-4, with no clear D. Per germline, CDR1 LNHNV and CDR2 YYDKDF (reference sequence). The CDR3 spans 12 residues. The CDR3 DNA is TGTGCCACCAGCAGAGAGGCCCCCATTCTGTACTTC. Residues: CATSREAPILYF.

This clonotype was picked up a small number of times. The gene calls are TRBV7-9 and TRBJ1-6; no clear D. The CDR3 is 16 amino acids. The V end lost 4 bases, the J end lost 2 bases, and 12 bases lay between the germline ends. The germline V gene has CDR1 SEHNR and CDR2 FQNEAQ (reference sequence). The CDR3 sequence: CASSSDPGPYNSPLHF. CDR3 sequence (DNA): TGTGCCAGCAGCTCGGATCCGGGCCCCTATAATTCACCCCTCCACTTT.